A single TCR beta chain is shown here with its context. As yet, its antigen is unknown. Germline CDR1 and CDR2: GTSNPN and SVGIG (reference sequence). The CDR3 spans 13 residues. The germline V and J ends were trimmed by 8 bases and 5 bases, with 18 bases remaining between them. The data belong to a study of T cell responses to AZD1222 COVID-19 vaccine. At the level of the study: Both about-4-week and about-12-week second-dose recipients were combined.

Findings of the study overall: Just 6 or 7 AZD1222 recipients were seropositive at baseline. Clonal diversity was possibly underestimated; the donors were predominantly white British and more often female. The CD4 TCRs associated with vaccination extended across spike and predominated at 160-218 and 743-854.

Profiling relied on immunoSEQ multiplex PCR, and the TCRdb table lists in-frame clones only, not all of them. Of under 150,000 clones detected, approximately 88% appear once; the ten largest clones hold less than 15%. V usage is TRBV30 and J usage is TRBJ2-5; TRBD1 is a possible D gene (6 bases). The clonotype was recovered from an adult in good health. Material: peripheral blood, obtained on day 0 of AZD1222 vaccination. The CDR3 here is CAGKTGVGETQYF. CDR3 coding DNA: TGTGCCGGAAAGACAGGCGTTGGGGAGACCCAGTACTTC.